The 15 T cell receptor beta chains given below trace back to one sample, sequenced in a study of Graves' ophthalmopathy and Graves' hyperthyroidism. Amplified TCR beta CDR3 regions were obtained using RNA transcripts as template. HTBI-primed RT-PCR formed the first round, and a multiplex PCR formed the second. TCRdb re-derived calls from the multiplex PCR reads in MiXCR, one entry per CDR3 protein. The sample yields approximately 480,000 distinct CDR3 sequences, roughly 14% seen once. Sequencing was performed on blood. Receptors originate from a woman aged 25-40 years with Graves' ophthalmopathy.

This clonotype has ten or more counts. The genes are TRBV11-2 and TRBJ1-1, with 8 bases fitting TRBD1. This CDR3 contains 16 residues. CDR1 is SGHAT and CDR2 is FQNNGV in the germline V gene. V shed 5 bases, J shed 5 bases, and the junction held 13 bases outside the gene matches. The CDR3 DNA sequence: TGTGCCAGCAGCGCGCCCGGACAGGGCCGGAGTACTGAAGCTTTCTTT. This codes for CASSAPGQGRSTEAFF.

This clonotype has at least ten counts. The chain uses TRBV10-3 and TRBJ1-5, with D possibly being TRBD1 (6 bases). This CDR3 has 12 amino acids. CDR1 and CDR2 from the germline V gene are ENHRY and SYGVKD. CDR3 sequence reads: CATGGGNQPQHF. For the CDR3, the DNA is TGTGCGACGGGGGGCGGCAATCAGCCCCAGCATTTT.

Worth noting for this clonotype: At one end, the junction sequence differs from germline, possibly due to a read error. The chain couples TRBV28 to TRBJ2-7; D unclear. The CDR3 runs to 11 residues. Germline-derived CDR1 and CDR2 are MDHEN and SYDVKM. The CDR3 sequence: CVSSPRYEQYF. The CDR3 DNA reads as TGTGTCAGCAGTCCGCGATACGAGCAGTACTTC. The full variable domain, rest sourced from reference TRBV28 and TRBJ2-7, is DVKVTQSSRYLVKRTGEKVFLECVQDMDHENMFWYRQDPGLGLRLIYFSYDVKMKEKGDIPEGYSVSREKKERFSLILESASTNQTSMYLCVSSPRYEQYFGPGTRLTVT.

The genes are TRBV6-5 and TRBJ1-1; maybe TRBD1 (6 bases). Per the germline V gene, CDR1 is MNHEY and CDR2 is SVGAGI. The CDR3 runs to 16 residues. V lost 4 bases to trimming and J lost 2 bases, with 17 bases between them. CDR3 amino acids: CASSSPRTAPNTEAFF. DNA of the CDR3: TGTGCCAGCAGTTCCCCCAGGACAGCTCCTAACACTGAAGCTTTCTTT.

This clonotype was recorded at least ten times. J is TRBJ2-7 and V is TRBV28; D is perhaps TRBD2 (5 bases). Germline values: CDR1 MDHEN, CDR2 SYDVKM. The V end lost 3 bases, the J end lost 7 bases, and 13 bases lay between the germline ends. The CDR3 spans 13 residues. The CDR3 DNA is TGTGCCAGCAGTTTGTCTAGCAGAAGAGAGCAGTACTTC. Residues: CASSLSSRREQYF.

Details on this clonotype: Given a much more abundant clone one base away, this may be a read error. This chain's CDR3 is CASSEIFTDTQHF. Written as DNA, the CDR3 is TGTGCCAGCAGTGAGATTTTCACAGATACGCAGCATTTT. The V and J genes are TRBV25-1 and TRBJ2-3, with D unresolved. The J call may be incorrect, as the DNA end agrees better with TRBJ1-5. The CDR3 consists of 13 residues. Germline V gene sequence: CDR1 MGHDK, CDR2 SYGVNS.

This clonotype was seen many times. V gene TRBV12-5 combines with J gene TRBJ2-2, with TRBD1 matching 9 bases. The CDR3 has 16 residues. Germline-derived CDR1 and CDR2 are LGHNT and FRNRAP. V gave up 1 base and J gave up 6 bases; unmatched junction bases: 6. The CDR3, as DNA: TGTGCTAGTGGTTTGGGGACGGGACAGGGACCCGGGGAGCTGTTTTTT. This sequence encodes CASGLGTGQGPGELFF.

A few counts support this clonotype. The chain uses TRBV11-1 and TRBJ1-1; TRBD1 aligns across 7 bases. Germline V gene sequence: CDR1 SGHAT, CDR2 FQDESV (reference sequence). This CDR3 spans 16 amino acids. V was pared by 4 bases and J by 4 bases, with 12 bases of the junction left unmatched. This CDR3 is CASSYQGDGGGTEAFF. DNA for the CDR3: TGTGCCAGCAGCTACCAGGGGGATGGGGGCGGCACTGAAGCTTTCTTT.

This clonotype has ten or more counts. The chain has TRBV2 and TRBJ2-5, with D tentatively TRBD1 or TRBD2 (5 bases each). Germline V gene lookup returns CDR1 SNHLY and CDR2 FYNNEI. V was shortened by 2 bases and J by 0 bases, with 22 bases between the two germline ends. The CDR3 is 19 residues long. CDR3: CASSEIGTGGFYYQETQYF. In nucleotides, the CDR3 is TGTGCCAGCAGTGAAATTGGAACAGGAGGATTCTATTACCAAGAGACCCAGTACTTC. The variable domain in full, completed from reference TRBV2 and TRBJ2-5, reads EPEVTQTPSHQVTQMGQEVILRCVPISNHLYFYWYRQILGQKVEFLVSFYNNEISEKSEIFDDQFSVERPDGSNFTLKIRSTKLEDSAMYFCASSEIGTGGFYYQETQYFGPGTRLLVL.

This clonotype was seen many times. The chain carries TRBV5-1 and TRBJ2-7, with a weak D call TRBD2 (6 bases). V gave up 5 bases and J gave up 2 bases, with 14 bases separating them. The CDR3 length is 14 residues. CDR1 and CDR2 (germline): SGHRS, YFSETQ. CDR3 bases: TGCGCCAGCAGGATCGGGACTGCTGCCTACGAGCAGTACTTC. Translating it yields CASRIGTAAYEQYF. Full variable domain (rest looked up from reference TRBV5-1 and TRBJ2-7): KAGVTQTPRYLIKTRGQQVTLSCSPISGHRSVSWYQQTPGQGLQFLFEYFSETQRNKGNFPGRFSGRQFSNSRSEMNVSTLELGDSALYLCASRIGTAAYEQYFGPGTRLTVT.

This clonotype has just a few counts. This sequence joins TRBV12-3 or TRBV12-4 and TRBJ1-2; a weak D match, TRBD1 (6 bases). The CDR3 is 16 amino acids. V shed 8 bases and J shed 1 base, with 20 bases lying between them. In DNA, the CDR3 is TGTGCCAGCCGCCCCGGGGGGGGCTCCCTTAACTATGGCTACACCTTC. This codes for CASRPGGGSLNYGYTF.

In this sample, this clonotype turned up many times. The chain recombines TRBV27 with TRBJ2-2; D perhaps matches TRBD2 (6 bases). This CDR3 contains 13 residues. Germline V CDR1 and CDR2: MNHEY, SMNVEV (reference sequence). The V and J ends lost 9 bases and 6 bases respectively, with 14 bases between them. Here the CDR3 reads CASTTGGPGELFF. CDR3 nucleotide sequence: TGTGCCAGTACTACCGGGGGACCCGGGGAGCTGTTTTTT.

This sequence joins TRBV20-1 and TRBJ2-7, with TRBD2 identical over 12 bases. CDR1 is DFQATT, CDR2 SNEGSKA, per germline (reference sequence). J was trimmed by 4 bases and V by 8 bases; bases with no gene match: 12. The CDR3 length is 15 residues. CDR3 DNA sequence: TGCAGTACTCCCCCAGGACTAGCGGGATCTTACGAGCAGTACTTC. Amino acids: CSTPPGLAGSYEQYF.

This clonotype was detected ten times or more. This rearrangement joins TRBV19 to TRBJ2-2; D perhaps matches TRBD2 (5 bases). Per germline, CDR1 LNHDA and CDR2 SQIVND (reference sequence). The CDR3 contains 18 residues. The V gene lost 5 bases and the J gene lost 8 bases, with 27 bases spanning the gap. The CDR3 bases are TGTGCCAGTAGTCCGCCGATTCGGGGAAGAGCCTTGGCGGGGGAGCTGTTTTTT. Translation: CASSPPIRGRALAGELFF.

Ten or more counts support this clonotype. The CDR3 loop is CASMALQETQYF. The CDR3 DNA reads TGTGCCAGCATGGCACTCCAAGAGACCCAGTACTTC. This sequence joins TRBV2 and TRBJ2-5; D gene ambiguous. The CDR3 is 12 residues long. V was pared by 7 bases and J by 1 base, with 7 bases between. CDR1 SNHLY and CDR2 FYNNEI come from the germline V gene.